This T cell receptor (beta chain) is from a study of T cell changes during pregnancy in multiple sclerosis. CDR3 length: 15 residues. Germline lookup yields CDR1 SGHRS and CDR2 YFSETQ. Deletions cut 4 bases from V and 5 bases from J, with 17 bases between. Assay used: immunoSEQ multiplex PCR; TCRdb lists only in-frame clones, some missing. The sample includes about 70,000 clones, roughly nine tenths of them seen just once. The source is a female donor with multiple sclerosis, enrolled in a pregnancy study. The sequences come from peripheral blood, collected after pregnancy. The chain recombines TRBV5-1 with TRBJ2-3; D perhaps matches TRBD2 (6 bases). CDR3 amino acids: CASSGGGTQIDTQYF. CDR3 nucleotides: TGCGCCAGCAGCGGAGGCGGGACTCAAATAGATACGCAGTATTTT. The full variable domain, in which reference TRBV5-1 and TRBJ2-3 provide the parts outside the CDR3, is KAGVTQTPRYLIKTRGQQVTLSCSPISGHRSVSWYQQTPGQGLQFLFEYFSETQRNKGNFPGRFSGRQFSNSRSEMNVSTLELGDSALYLCASSGGGTQIDTQYFGPGTRLTVL.